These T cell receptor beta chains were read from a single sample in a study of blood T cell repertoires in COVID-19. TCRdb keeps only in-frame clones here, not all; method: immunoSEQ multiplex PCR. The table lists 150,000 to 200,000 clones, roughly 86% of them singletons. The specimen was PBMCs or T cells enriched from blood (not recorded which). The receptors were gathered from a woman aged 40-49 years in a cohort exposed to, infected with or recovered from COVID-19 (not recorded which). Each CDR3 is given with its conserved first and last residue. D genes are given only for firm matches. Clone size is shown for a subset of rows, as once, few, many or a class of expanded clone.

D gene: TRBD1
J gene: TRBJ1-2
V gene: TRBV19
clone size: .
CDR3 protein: CASSPWTGSNYGYTF
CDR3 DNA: TGTGCCAGTAGTCCTTGGACAGGGTCCAACTATGGCTACACCTTC

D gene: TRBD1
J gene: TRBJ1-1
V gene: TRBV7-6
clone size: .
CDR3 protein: CASSLGGDREVTEAFF
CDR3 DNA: TGTGCCAGCAGCCTAGGAGGGGACAGGGAGGTCACTGAAGCTTTCTTT

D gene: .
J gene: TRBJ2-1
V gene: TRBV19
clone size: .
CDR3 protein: CASRLRAYNEQFF
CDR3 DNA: TGTGCCAGTAGATTGCGCGCCTACAATGAGCAGTTCTTC

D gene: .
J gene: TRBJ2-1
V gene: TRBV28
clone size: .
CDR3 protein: CASTFQGIVEQFF
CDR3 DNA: TGTGCCAGCACCTTCCAGGGGATAGTTGAGCAGTTCTTC

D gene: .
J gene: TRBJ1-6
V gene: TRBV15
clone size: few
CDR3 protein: CATSRDLNSPLHF
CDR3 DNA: TGTGCCACCAGCAGAGATCTGAATTCACCCCTCCACTTT

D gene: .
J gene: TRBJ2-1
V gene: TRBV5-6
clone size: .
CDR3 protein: CASTFESSYNEQFF
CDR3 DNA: TGTGCCAGCACCTTCGAGAGCTCCTACAATGAGCAGTTCTTC

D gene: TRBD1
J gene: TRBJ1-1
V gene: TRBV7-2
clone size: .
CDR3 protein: CASKQGMNTEAFF
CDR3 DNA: TGTGCCAGTAAACAGGGGATGAACACTGAAGCTTTCTTT

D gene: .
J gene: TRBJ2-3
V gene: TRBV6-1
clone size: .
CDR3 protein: CASSESITDTQYF
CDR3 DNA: TGTGCCAGCAGTGAATCAATCACAGATACGCAGTATTTT

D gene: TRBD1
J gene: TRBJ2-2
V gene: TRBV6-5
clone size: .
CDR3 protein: CASRDRVSAGELFF
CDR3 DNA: TGTGCCAGCAGAGACAGGGTTTCAGCCGGGGAGCTGTTTTTT

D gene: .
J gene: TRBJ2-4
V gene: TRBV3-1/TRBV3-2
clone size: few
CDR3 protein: CASSQDRRAKNIQYF
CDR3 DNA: TGTGCCAGCAGCCAAGATCGCAGAGCCAAAAACATTCAGTACTTC

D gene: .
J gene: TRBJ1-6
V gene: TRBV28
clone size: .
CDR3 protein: CASSFLILGGVGLLSSYNSPLHF
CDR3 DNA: TGTGCCAGCAGTTTTTTAATTCTCGGGGGGGTGGGTTTGTTGAGTTCCTATAATTCACCCCTCCACTTT

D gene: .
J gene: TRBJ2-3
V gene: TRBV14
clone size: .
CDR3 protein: CASSQRGNIDTQYF
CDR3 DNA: TGTGCCAGCAGCCAGCGGGGAAATATTGATACGCAGTATTTT

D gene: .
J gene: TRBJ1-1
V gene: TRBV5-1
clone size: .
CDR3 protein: CASSLQGDTEAFF
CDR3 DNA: TGCGCCAGCAGCTTACAGGGAGACACTGAAGCTTTCTTT

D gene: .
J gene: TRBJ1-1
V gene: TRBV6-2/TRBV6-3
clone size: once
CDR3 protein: CASSDFRDTEAFF
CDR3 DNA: TGTGCCAGCAGTGATTTTCGGGACACTGAAGCTTTCTTT

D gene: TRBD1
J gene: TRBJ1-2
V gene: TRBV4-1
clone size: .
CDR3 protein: CASSSRDSHYGYTF
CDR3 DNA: TGCGCCAGCAGCTCCCGGGACAGCCACTATGGCTACACCTTC

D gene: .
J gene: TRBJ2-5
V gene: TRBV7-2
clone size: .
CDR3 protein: CASSLVTYSRETQYF
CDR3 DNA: TGTGCCAGCAGCTTAGTAACCTACTCGAGGGAGACCCAGTACTTC

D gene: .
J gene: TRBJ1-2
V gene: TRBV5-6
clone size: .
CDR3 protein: CASSLGRDYGYTF
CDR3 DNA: TGTGCCAGCAGCTTGGGCAGGGACTATGGCTACACCTTC

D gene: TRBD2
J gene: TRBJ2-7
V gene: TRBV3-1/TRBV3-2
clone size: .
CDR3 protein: CASSQDGLAGRSSYEQYF
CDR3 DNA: TGTGCCAGCAGCCAAGATGGGCTAGCGGGACGGAGCTCCTACGAGCAGTACTTC